Below, 4 T cell receptor beta chains from the same sample are listed, as sequenced in a study of T cells in Graves' hyperthyroidism and ophthalmopathy (dated by TCRdb to between 2018 and 2020). Receptor libraries were prepared by multiplex PCR. Sequenced on an Illumina HiSeq 2000. The TCR beta CDR3 regions were amplified from the RNA transcripts. The first round of RT-PCR for the TCR CDR3 was performed with the HTBI primer set and the Qiagen OneStep RT-PCR kit. TCRdb reprocessing: public reads trimmed at Q25 with fastp, clones called with MiXCR, in-frame beta chains kept. Merged by CDR3 protein, the rows form single entries marked with the most common genes and DNA. The sample table lists 650,000 to 750,000 distinct CDR3 sequences, 12% to 15% of them with a count of one. The ten largest make up roughly 10% of the sample. The sample comprised blood. The source is a woman aged 18-29 years with Graves' hyperthyroidism.

In this sample, this clonotype turned up many times. J is TRBJ1-4 and V is TRBV18; D is ambiguous. CDR1 and CDR2 (germline): KGHSH, LQKENI. The CDR3 has 14 residues. V was cut by 3 bases and J by 2 bases, with 7 bases left in between. CDR3 region: CASSPGVTNEKLFF. DNA for the CDR3: TGTGCCAGCTCACCCGGGGTGACTAATGAAAAACTGTTTTTT.

This clonotype was recorded at least ten times. V is TRBV7-8 and J is TRBJ2-1; 9 bases fit TRBD1. Germline CDR1 reads SGHVS; CDR2 reads FQNEAQ. The V segment lost 2 bases and the J segment 7 bases; nucleotides outside the gene matches: 3. There are 14 residues in the CDR3. The CDR3 spells CASSLRGQGNEQFF. Written as DNA, the CDR3 is TGTGCCAGCAGCTTACGAGGACAGGGGAATGAGCAGTTCTTC.

This clonotype was seen only a few times. The chain uses TRBV2 and TRBJ1-5; D unclear. Trimming took off 3 bases at V and 6 bases at J, with 21 bases between the two ends. Germline V gene sequence: CDR1 SNHLY, CDR2 FYNNEI. The CDR3 is 17 amino acids. The CDR3 DNA reads as TGTGCCAGCAGTGATGTGACTGGGTTTACCCGACTTCAGCCCCAGCATTTT. Protein: CASSDVTGFTRLQPQHF.

This clonotype was seen a handful of times. The rearrangement uses TRBV7-9 and TRBJ2-1; D tentatively reads TRBD1 or TRBD2 (5 bases each). Germline CDR1 SEHNR, CDR2 FQNEAQ (reference sequence). The V end lost 5 bases, the J end lost 0 bases, and 17 bases lay between the germline ends. The CDR3 runs to 17 residues. The CDR3 protein is CASSPPLKGSSYNEQFF. Written as DNA, the CDR3 is TGTGCCAGCAGCCCACCGCTTAAGGGGAGCTCCTACAATGAGCAGTTCTTC.